These 6 T cell receptor beta chains came from one sample sequenced in a study of blood T cell repertoires in COVID-19. Generated by immunoSEQ multiplex PCR, the TCRdb table keeps only in-frame clones and is missing some. The table includes around 360,000 clones, roughly 87% detected once. Input material: PBMCs or T cells enriched from blood (not recorded which). The receptor set was obtained from a woman younger than 45 who had recovered from COVID-19.

The chain has TRBV5-1 and TRBJ2-1; 7 bases map to TRBD2. Trimming removed 4 bases from V and 4 bases from J; junction bases left unmatched: 11. The CDR3 totals 16 residues. CDR1 is SGHRS and CDR2 is YFSETQ in the germline V gene. The CDR3: CASSPRGGGGYNEQFF. In DNA form, the CDR3 reads TGCGCCAGCAGCCCACGCGGTGGGGGGGGATACAATGAGCAGTTCTTC.

V and J are TRBV7-9 and TRBJ2-7, with a possible D match to TRBD2 (7 bases). This CDR3 contains 15 residues. Germline V gene data show CDR1 as SEHNR and CDR2 as FQNEAQ (reference sequence). The ends were cut back, 4 bases at V and 3 bases at J, with 16 bases in the middle. Here the CDR3 reads CASSSLRGGDYEQYF. The DNA of the CDR3 is TGTGCCAGCAGCTCCCTGAGGGGGGGCGACTACGAGCAGTACTTC. Full variable domain (remainder filled in from reference TRBV7-9 and TRBJ2-7): DTGVSQNPRHKITKRGQNVTFRCDPISEHNRLYWYRQTLGQGPEFLTYFQNEAQLEKSRLLSDRFSAERPKGSFSTLEIQRTEQGDSAMYLCASSSLRGGDYEQYFGPGTRLTVT.

This clone has a single count. The V and J genes are TRBV12-5 and TRBJ1-1, with D unclear. In germline, CDR1 is LGHNT, CDR2 FRNRAP. V gave up 3 bases and J gave up 1 base, with 9 bases separating them. This CDR3 comprises 14 residues. The CDR3 DNA reads as TGTGCTAGTGGTTTCGGGATGGAGAACACTGAAGCTTTCTTT. It is translated as CASGFGMENTEAFF.

This sequence joins TRBV12-5 and TRBJ2-3, with 12 bases lining up with TRBD2. From germline, CDR1 is LGHNT and CDR2 FRNRAP. The CDR3 spans 17 residues. J was trimmed by 5 bases and V by 4 bases; bases with no gene match: 10. DNA of the CDR3: TGTGCTAGTGGTTCAGTCCTAGCGGGGGGGCCACAAGATACGCAGTATTTT. It codes for CASGSVLAGGPQDTQYF.

This chain joins TRBV20-1 and TRBJ2-1, with a possible D match to TRBD1 (6 bases). This CDR3 comprises 11 residues. Per the germline V gene, CDR1 is DFQATT and CDR2 is SNEGSKA (reference sequence). Deletions cut 5 bases from V and 10 bases from J, with 12 bases between. CDR3 nucleotides: TGCAGTGCTTTACAGGGATACGAGCAGTTCTTC. Protein: CSALQGYEQFF.

On this clone: The same CDR3 arises from other DNA sequences in this sample as well. This sequence joins TRBV9 and TRBJ2-5; 13 nucleotides line up with TRBD2. This CDR3 has 15 amino acids. V was clipped by 2 bases and J by 5 bases; unmatched bases: 3. Germline CDR1 reads SGDLS; CDR2 reads YYNGEE. CDR3 sequence reads: CASSVGTSGVETQYF. The CDR3 DNA is TGTGCCAGCAGCGTCGGGACTAGCGGGGTCGAGACCCAGTACTTC.